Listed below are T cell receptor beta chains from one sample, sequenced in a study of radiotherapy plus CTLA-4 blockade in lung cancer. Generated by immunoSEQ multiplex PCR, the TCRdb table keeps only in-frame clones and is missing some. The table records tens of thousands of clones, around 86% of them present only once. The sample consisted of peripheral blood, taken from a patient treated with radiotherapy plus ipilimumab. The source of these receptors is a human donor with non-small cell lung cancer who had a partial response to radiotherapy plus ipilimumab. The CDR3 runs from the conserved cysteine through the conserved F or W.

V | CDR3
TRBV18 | CASSPQMGQSTDTQYF
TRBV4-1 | CASSQQRNTEAFF
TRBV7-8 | CASSSLDLLRDYGYTF
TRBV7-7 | CASRPLGQVGGYTF
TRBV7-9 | CASSSQGGSGYTF
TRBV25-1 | CASSAMDFSNIYGYTF
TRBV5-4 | CASSWDRLLSFGVF
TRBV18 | CASSPGVSGEYEQYF
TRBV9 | CASSVGSSRTVYGYTF
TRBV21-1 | CASSKASDRGVVAFF
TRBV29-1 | CSVEVLQVVYGYTF
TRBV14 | CASSPRYQETQYF
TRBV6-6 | CASKGTGGSEQFF
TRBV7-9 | CASSLAGANYGYTF
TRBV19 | CASSIGTGAGELFF
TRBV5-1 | CASSLVAGGYQETQYF
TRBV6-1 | CASYSPGTALYGYTF
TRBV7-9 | CASSLGAGNQPQHF
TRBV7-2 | CASSWTGNYGYTF
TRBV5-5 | CASSLGEDEQYF
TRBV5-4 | CASSFRTSGTGELFF
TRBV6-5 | CASSYSSGEAFF
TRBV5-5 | CASSPWTGRESYNEQFF
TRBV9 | CASSVQAPSTDTQYF
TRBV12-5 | CASGLLSSGRTGNEQFF
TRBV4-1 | CASSLADRFEKLFF
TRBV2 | CASSRGLPQETQYF
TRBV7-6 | CASSLTNFRSGELFF